This passage covers 26 T cell receptor beta chains from one sample sequenced in a study of cytomegalovirus exposure and HLA in healthy donors. The PCR employed 60 Vbeta primers together with 13 Jbeta primers. Here immunoSEQ multiplex PCR was the method, and the copy in TCRdb shows in-frame clones only, minus some. Counted here are 55,000 or so clones, nearly 85% occurring once; the ten biggest clones make up about 1.4%. The sample taken for sequencing was PBMCs. Receptors were obtained from a man aged 25-45 years in good health and CMV-seronegative.

The chain employs TRBV29-1 and TRBJ2-5; 7 bases fit TRBD1. The last part of the DNA fits TRBJ2-7 better; the J call may be wrong. The CDR3 totals 11 residues. Germline loops: CDR1 SQVTM, CDR2 ANQGSEA. The CDR3 nucleotides read TGCAGCGTCACACAGGGGACCGAGCAGTACTTC. Residues: CSVTQGTEQYF.

CDR3 protein: CASSHASGAGYEQYF. As DNA, the CDR3 is TGTGCCAGCAGCCATGCTAGCGGAGCGGGATACGAGCAGTACTTC. The chain combines TRBV16 with TRBJ2-5; 7 bases align to TRBD2. The J call may not be correct, given that the DNA end is closer to TRBJ2-7. The V gene's germline CDR1 is KGHSY and CDR2 FQNENV. The CDR3 has 15 residues.

Turning to this clone: The junction does not match germline at one end; this may be a read error. This rearrangement joins TRBV6-1 to TRBJ2-1, with TRBD2 matching 15 bases. Germline assignment: CDR1 MNHNS and CDR2 SASEGT. The CDR3 is 16 residues long. The CDR3 DNA follows: TGTGCCAGCAGTGAAGGGACTAGCGGGAGGGCCGCAATCCTCGTCTTC. Its protein product is CASSEGTSGRAAILVF.

The V call is TRBV7-9, the J call TRBJ2-1, with 11 bases that match TRBD2. The germline V gene has CDR1 SEHNR and CDR2 FQNEAQ (reference sequence). This CDR3 spans 17 amino acids. Trimming removed 5 bases from V and 0 bases from J; junction bases left unmatched: 6. The DNA for the CDR3 is TGTGCCAGCAGCAGACTAGCGGGGCCTCGCTCCTACAATGAGCAGTTCTTC. Translated: CASSRLAGPRSYNEQFF.

This chain connects TRBV7-8 to TRBJ1-3; D unresolved. V was pared by 1 base and J by 1 base, with 11 bases between. The CDR3 totals 16 residues. Germline lookup yields CDR1 SGHVS and CDR2 FQNEAQ. The CDR3 protein is CASSLGPSGSGNTIYF. The CDR3 DNA is TGTGCCAGCAGCTTAGGGCCTAGTGGGTCTGGAAACACCATATATTTT. The complete variable domain, with remaining parts taken from reference TRBV7-8 and TRBJ1-3, reads GAGVSQSPRYKVAKRGQDVALRCDPISGHVSLFWYQQALGQGPEFLTYFQNEAQLDKSGLPSDRFFAERPEGSVSTLKIQRTQQEDSAVYLCASSLGPSGSGNTIYFGEGSWLTVV.

This clone was seen a single time. The chain couples TRBV5-4 to TRBJ1-2, with TRBD1 matching over 7 bases. Germline loops: CDR1 SGHNT, CDR2 YYREEE (reference sequence). Trimming removed 4 bases from V and 5 bases from J; junction bases left unmatched: 8. The CDR3 is made up of 14 amino acids. The CDR3, as DNA: TGTGCCAGCAGCGGCAGGGGGTACGGGTATGGCTACACCTTC. It is translated as CASSGRGYGYGYTF.

The chain couples TRBV13 to TRBJ2-7; 9 bases agree with TRBD1. Trimming cost V 3 bases and J 5 bases; bases outside gene matches: 5. The germline V gene has CDR1 PRHDT and CDR2 FYEKMQ (reference sequence). The CDR3 has 14 amino acids. This CDR3 reads CASSFAQGADEQYF. The CDR3, as DNA: TGTGCCAGCAGCTTTGCACAGGGGGCCGACGAGCAGTACTTC.

The CDR3 DNA follows: TGTGCCAGCAGCCCACCGGGACACCCCTCCTACGAGCAGTACTTC. It yields the protein CASSPPGHPSYEQYF. V is TRBV7-2 and J is TRBJ2-7; D perhaps matches TRBD1 (6 bases). The V gene's germline CDR1 is SGHTA and CDR2 FQGNSA. V lost 5 bases and J lost 0, with 14 bases in between. The CDR3 totals 15 residues.

This chain connects TRBV30 to TRBJ1-1, with 12 bases fitting TRBD1. Trimming cost V 2 bases and J 4 bases; bases outside gene matches: 2. Germline loops: CDR1 GTSNPN, CDR2 SVGIG (reference sequence). The CDR3 extends over 14 amino acids. CDR3 in DNA: TGTGCCTGGAGTACGGGACAGGGGGCCACTGAAGCTTTCTTT. Protein sequence: CAWSTGQGATEAFF.

The chain links TRBV7-9 to TRBJ2-1, with TRBD2 matching 7 bases. Trimming took 4 bases from V and 6 from J; bases not matched to a gene: 12. The CDR3 contains 16 residues. Looked up from germline, CDR1 is SEHNR and CDR2 is FQNEAQ (reference sequence). The CDR3 DNA follows: TGTGCCAGCAGCTCCACGAGGACTAGAGGTTCCAATGAGCAGTTCTTC. It specifies CASSSTRTRGSNEQFF. The full variable domain, completed using reference TRBV7-9 and TRBJ2-1, is DTGVSQNPRHKITKRGQNVTFRCDPISEHNRLYWYRQTLGQGPEFLTYFQNEAQLEKSRLLSDRFSAERPKGSFSTLEIQRTEQGDSAMYLCASSSTRTRGSNEQFFGPGTRLTVL.

The chain is built from TRBV12-5 and TRBJ2-5; 9 bases agree with TRBD2. Germline V gene lookup returns CDR1 LGHNT and CDR2 FRNRAP. The CDR3 extends over 15 amino acids. V trimming: 4 bases; J trimming: 5 bases; junction bases outside the gene matches: 8. The CDR3 sequence: CASGWGGSGGETQYF. The CDR3 coding sequence is TGTGCTAGTGGTTGGGGGGGGAGCGGGGGGGAGACCCAGTACTTC.

The chain joins TRBV12-5 to TRBJ2-5; 9 bases match TRBD1. The length of the CDR3 is 15 residues. CDR1 and CDR2 from the germline V gene are LGHNT and FRNRAP. V lost 5 bases and J lost 5; bases outside the gene matches: 9. The CDR3 region has the DNA TGTGCTAGTGGTCAGACAGGGGGGGGGTGGGAGACCCAGTACTTC. Translated, it gives CASGQTGGGWETQYF.

V gene TRBV10-3 combines with J gene TRBJ1-1; a possible D gene is TRBD1 (6 bases). This CDR3 is 16 amino acids long. V was shortened by 2 bases and J by 1 base, with 14 bases between the two germline ends. Germline values: CDR1 ENHRY, CDR2 SYGVKD. CDR3 coding DNA: TGTGCCATCAGTGAGGCGCCAGGGGCTCAGAACACTGAAGCTTTCTTT. Protein sequence: CAISEAPGAQNTEAFF.

This clone was counted once. The rearrangement links TRBV28 to TRBJ1-2; TRBD1 matches at 7 bases. The J segment lost 3 bases and the V segment lost 6 bases, leaving 10 bases of the junction unmatched. Germline V gene data show CDR1 as MDHEN and CDR2 as SYDVKM. This CDR3 is built from 15 residues. CDR3 in amino acids: CASSPGRGGDYGYTF. The CDR3 nucleotides read TGTGCCAGCAGCCCTGGGAGAGGGGGCGACTATGGCTACACCTTC.

CDR3 DNA sequence: TGTGCCTGGAGTGCCCGGACAGGGGGCTTTCAGCCCCAGCATTTT. It yields the protein CAWSARTGGFQPQHF. The V gene is TRBV30, the J gene TRBJ1-5; the match to TRBD1 covers 11 bases. Trimming at V came to 1 base and at J to 6 bases, leaving 5 bases not matched to a gene. CDR1 GTSNPN and CDR2 SVGIG come from the germline V gene (reference sequence). The CDR3 is made up of 15 amino acids.

This clone was counted once. The J gene is TRBJ2-2, the V gene TRBV21-1; TRBD2, the table's D call, lacks a check against the DNA. TRBV21-1 is a recognized pseudogene. CDR3 length: 17 amino acids. The CDR3 nucleotides are TGTGCCAGCAGCAAGGGTGGCGGGAGGGGGGGCACCGGGGAGCTGTTTTTT. It codes for CASSKGGGRGGTGELFF.

The CDR3 region is CASSQVPGQGNEKLFF. CDR3 coding DNA: TGTGCCAGCAGCCAAGTACCGGGACAGGGTAATGAAAAACTGTTTTTT. The chain has TRBV4-2 and TRBJ1-4, with TRBD1 identical over 9 bases. Per the germline V gene, CDR1 is LGHNA and CDR2 is YNFKEQ. Germline trimming cut 1 base from V and 4 bases from J; bases unmatched to any gene: 4. This CDR3 is 16 amino acids long.

This clone was picked up one time. The chain uses TRBV5-6 and TRBJ2-5; the D gene is possibly TRBD2 (5 bases). The V and J ends lost 6 bases and 1 base respectively, with 16 bases between them. This CDR3 has 15 residues. Germline values: CDR1 SGHDT, CDR2 YYEEEE. The CDR3 protein is CASTQNLATQETQYF. CDR3 in DNA: TGTGCCAGCACCCAAAATCTAGCAACCCAAGAGACCCAGTACTTC.

This chain links TRBV6-5 with TRBJ1-1; TRBD1 matches 9 bases. The CDR3 runs to 14 residues. V lost 4 bases, J lost 10 bases, and 10 bases stayed unmatched. Germline V gene data show CDR1 as MNHEY and CDR2 as SVGAGI. The CDR3 coding sequence is TGTGCCAGCAGTTCGGACAGGGGACGGGGGGGAGCTTTCTTT. As protein: CASSSDRGRGGAFF.

This clone has more than one count but fewer than ten. The V call is TRBV5-1, the J call TRBJ1-1, with 9 positions matching TRBD1. Germline CDR1 reads SGHRS; CDR2 reads YFSETQ. J gave up 1 base and V 2 bases, and 9 bases lay outside the gene matches. The CDR3 runs to 17 residues. CDR3 nucleotide sequence: TGCGCCAGCAGCTTCTGGACAGGGGCACGAGCGAACACTGAAGCTTTCTTT. Translation gives CASSFWTGARANTEAFF.

The chain employs TRBV7-8 and TRBJ1-5; 7 nucleotides match TRBD1. The CDR3 loop spans 15 amino acids. Trimming at V came to 2 bases and at J to 4 bases, leaving 5 bases not matched to a gene. Germline V gene lookup returns CDR1 SGHVS and CDR2 FQNEAQ. CDR3 loop: CASSLRGPLNQPQHF. The CDR3 DNA follows: TGTGCCAGCAGCTTAAGGGGGCCTTTAAATCAGCCCCAGCATTTT.

There are a few counts of this clone. V and J are TRBV2 and TRBJ1-5; D not certain. Trimming stripped 7 bases from V and 0 bases from J, with 13 bases between. Per the germline V gene, CDR1 is SNHLY and CDR2 is FYNNEI. This CDR3 is built from 15 residues. The CDR3 here is CASKESRHSNQPQHF. The CDR3 DNA follows: TGTGCCAGCAAAGAGTCTCGACATAGCAATCAGCCCCAGCATTTT.

This chain joins TRBV19 and TRBJ1-6; 7 bases align to TRBD1. CDR3 size: 15 residues. CDR1 and CDR2 (germline): LNHDA, SQIVND (reference sequence). The ends lost 5 bases at V and 9 bases at J; junction bases unmatched: 10. CDR3 sequence reads: CASSSHQGEGSPLHF. The DNA for the CDR3 is TGTGCCAGTAGTTCTCACCAGGGGGAAGGTTCACCCCTCCACTTT.

This clone showed up just once. DNA for the CDR3: TGTGCCAGCAGCCGAGGGGGAGGGGGGAATGAGCAGTTCTTC. Its protein product is CASSRGGGGNEQFF. This chain joins TRBV5-4 and TRBJ2-1, with a possible D match to TRBD2 (7 bases). The germline CDR1 and CDR2 sequences are SGHNT and YYREEE (reference sequence). CDR3 length equals 14 residues. The germline V and J ends were trimmed by 4 bases and 7 bases, with 15 bases remaining between them. Using reference TRBV5-4 and TRBJ2-1 for the parts outside the CDR3, the full variable domain is ETGVTQSPTHLIKTRGQQVTLRCSSQSGHNTVSWYQQALGQGPQFIFQYYREEENGRGNFPPRFSGLQFPNYSSELNVNALELDDSALYLCASSRGGGGNEQFFGPGTRLTVL.

This rearrangement joins TRBV6-5 to TRBJ1-1; D gene ambiguous. CDR1 is MNHEY and CDR2 is SVGAGI in the germline V gene. The V and J ends lost 6 bases and 3 bases respectively, with 17 bases between them. The CDR3 extends over 15 amino acids. This CDR3 reads CASRPLPHSHTEAFF. Written as DNA, the CDR3 is TGTGCCAGCAGACCATTACCCCACTCCCACACTGAAGCTTTCTTT.

This sequence joins TRBV28 and TRBJ1-2, with D uncertain. Germline assignment: CDR1 MDHEN and CDR2 SYDVKM. V dropped 6 bases and J dropped 5 bases, with 22 bases sitting between them. This CDR3 has 16 residues. The CDR3 DNA sequence: TGTGCCAGCAGGCCTGCGGGTCCGTCTAAGGGTTATGGCTACACCTTC. Residues: CASRPAGPSKGYGYTF.